This T cell receptor beta chain was captured by sequencing in a study of blood T cells in healthy people across ages. Study summary: Template switching caught about one barcoded beta molecule for each two T cells. The study's findings and limits: Diversity of TCR beta per million T cells declined in a roughly linear way with age. Long-lived and aged donors differed, with more naive CD4+ cells and higher diversity in the long-lived.

CDR3 size: 15 residues. V shed 3 bases, J shed 11 bases, and the junction held 12 bases outside the gene matches. Per the germline V gene, CDR1 is SGHTA and CDR2 is FQGNSA. As regards this clonotype: The target antigen is unknown.

Primed by a sample-barcoded 5' primer and a J-beta primer mix, a second PCR proceeded for 7 to 11 cycles. TCRdb itself ran the 5' RACE reads through MiXCR, one entry per CDR3 protein. The table records about 970,000 distinct CDR3 sequences, just over 50% of them present only once. Total RNA extracted from each sample amounted to at least 5.5 micrograms. The sample comprised blood. The chain recombines TRBV7-2 with TRBJ1-1, with 10 positions matching TRBD1. The source is a woman aged 55-70 years in good health. The CDR3 DNA reads TGTGCCAGCAGCTTTGGCGGGACAGGGGCCCGCGTGGCTTTCTTT. It translates to CASSFGGTGARVAFF.